These 3 T cell receptor beta chains share one sample of origin, sequenced in a study of T cell clonotyping in hematopoietic cell transplantation. Time point given: recipient sample about 28 days before transplant, after cytoreduction. The method was immunoSEQ multiplex PCR; TCRdb's version includes in-frame clones alone and lacks a portion of them. The sample includes around 80,000 clones, 90% to 97% of them seen just once. Sequencing was performed on peripheral blood mononuclear cells, taken before stem cell transplant. The receptors were gathered from a woman in her forties or fifties with acute myeloid leukemia. Some clones in this sample may be carry-over from other donors' samples.

The chain recombines TRBV19 with TRBJ1-5; 7 bases line up with TRBD1. Germline V gene lookup returns CDR1 LNHDA and CDR2 SQIVND (reference sequence). V lost 1 base to trimming and J lost 1 base; unmatched junction nucleotides: 4. This CDR3 is built from 16 residues. Here the CDR3 DNA reads TGTGCCAGTAGTATAGGGCGGGACAGCAGCAATCAGCCCCAGCATTTT. Its protein is CASSIGRDSSNQPQHF.

The V and J genes are TRBV29-1 and TRBJ2-3; 11 bases fit TRBD2. Germline loops: CDR1 SQVTM, CDR2 ANQGSEA. The length of the CDR3 is 15 residues. Trimming removed 1 base from V and 3 bases from J; junction bases left unmatched: 3. This CDR3 is CSVEVSGRETDTQYF. Written as DNA, the CDR3 is TGCAGCGTTGAAGTTAGCGGGAGGGAGACAGATACGCAGTATTTT.

The chain carries TRBV19 and TRBJ2-7; D possibly corresponds to TRBD2 (5 bases). Germline CDR1 reads LNHDA; CDR2 reads SQIVND (reference sequence). Trimming stripped 0 bases from V and 6 bases from J, with 12 bases between. The length of the CDR3 is 14 residues. The CDR3 DNA reads TGTGCCAGTAGTATAGATCCCTCGGGATCCGAGCAGTACTTC. Its translation: CASSIDPSGSEQYF.